Listed below are T cell receptor beta chains from one sample, sequenced in a study of cytomegalovirus exposure and HLA in healthy donors. TCRdb's table, derived via immunoSEQ multiplex PCR, lists solely in-frame clones and lacks some. The sample has about 69,000 clones, about 95% seen once; the top ten hold roughly 1%. Material: PBMCs. The receptors shown here come from a woman in her late teens or twenties in good health and CMV-seronegative. Each CDR3 is given with its conserved first and last residue. Fields, in order: D gene, clone size, V gene, J gene, CDR3 DNA, CDR3 protein. D genes are given only for firm matches. Not every row has a clone size; where given, it reads once, few, many or a size class.

D gene: .; clone size: .; V gene: TRBV7-2; J gene: TRBJ2-3; CDR3 DNA: TGTGCCAGCGGCGGTAGCGGAAGCACAGATACGCAGTATTTT; CDR3 protein: CASGGSGSTDTQYF
D gene: .; clone size: .; V gene: TRBV5-4; J gene: TRBJ1-2; CDR3 DNA: TGTGCCAGCAGCAGCCAGGGGATCTATGGCTACACCTTC; CDR3 protein: CASSSQGIYGYTF
D gene: .; clone size: .; V gene: TRBV29-1; J gene: TRBJ1-5; CDR3 DNA: TGCAGCGTACTGACAGTTAGGGATCAGCCCCAGCATTTT; CDR3 protein: CSVLTVRDQPQHF
D gene: TRBD2; clone size: .; V gene: TRBV6-1; J gene: TRBJ2-5; CDR3 DNA: TGTGCCAGCAGTGGCGGGGGGGATCAAGAGACCCAGTACTTC; CDR3 protein: CASSGGGDQETQYF
D gene: .; clone size: .; V gene: TRBV15; J gene: TRBJ1-1; CDR3 DNA: TGTGCCACCTCACTGAAGGGGGTTACTGAAGCTTTCTTT; CDR3 protein: CATSLKGVTEAFF
D gene: .; clone size: .; V gene: TRBV15; J gene: TRBJ1-1; CDR3 DNA: TGTGCCACCAGCCCTACAGGAAAAGGGAACACTGAAGCTTTCTTT; CDR3 protein: CATSPTGKGNTEAFF
D gene: .; clone size: .; V gene: TRBV14; J gene: TRBJ2-2; CDR3 DNA: TGTGCCAGCAGCCAAGTTTTCGGAGCCACCGGGGAGCTGTTTTTT; CDR3 protein: CASSQVFGATGELFF
D gene: .; clone size: once; V gene: TRBV10-3; J gene: TRBJ2-3; CDR3 DNA: TGTGCCATCAGTGAGCGGGGGAAAGGGAGAGACACAGATACGCAGTATTTT; CDR3 protein: CAISERGKGRDTDTQYF
D gene: .; clone size: .; V gene: TRBV28; J gene: TRBJ1-2; CDR3 DNA: TGTGCCAGCAGCTTCCCTGACAGACTCTATGGCTACACCTTC; CDR3 protein: CASSFPDRLYGYTF
D gene: TRBD2; clone size: .; V gene: TRBV25-1; J gene: TRBJ2-2; CDR3 DNA: TGTGCCAGCAGTGTCTCGACTAGCGGGAGCGCCGGGGAGCTGTTTTTT; CDR3 protein: CASSVSTSGSAGELFF
D gene: .; clone size: .; V gene: TRBV28; J gene: TRBJ2-7; CDR3 DNA: TGTGCCAGCAGCCTTCAGGGGTCTGAGGACGAGCAGTACTTC; CDR3 protein: CASSLQGSEDEQYF
D gene: .; clone size: .; V gene: TRBV6-1; J gene: TRBJ1-5; CDR3 DNA: TGTGCCAGCGGCTCCACAGCCAGCAATCAGCCCCAGCATTTT; CDR3 protein: CASGSTASNQPQHF
D gene: TRBD2; clone size: .; V gene: TRBV2; J gene: TRBJ2-5; CDR3 DNA: TGTGCCAGGGGGACTAGCGGGAGAGGGGAGACCCAGTACTTC; CDR3 protein: CARGTSGRGETQYF
D gene: TRBD1; clone size: once; V gene: TRBV6-6; J gene: TRBJ2-1; CDR3 DNA: TGTGCCAGCAGCCGACAGGGACAGGGGGCGCCGTATGAGCAGTTCTTC; CDR3 protein: CASSRQGQGAPYEQFF
D gene: TRBD1; clone size: .; V gene: TRBV5-1; J gene: TRBJ2-2; CDR3 DNA: TGCGCCAGCAGCTTCACAGGGGACCCCGGGGAGCTGTTTTTT; CDR3 protein: CASSFTGDPGELFF
D gene: .; clone size: .; V gene: TRBV6-1; J gene: TRBJ2-5; CDR3 DNA: TGTGCCAGCGGTTTGTGGGAGAGAGAGACCCAGTACTTC; CDR3 protein: CASGLWERETQYF
D gene: TRBD1; clone size: .; V gene: TRBV6-1; J gene: TRBJ1-2; CDR3 DNA: TGTGCCAGCAGCCCGACAGGGGATTATGGCTACACCTTC; CDR3 protein: CASSPTGDYGYTF
D gene: TRBD2; clone size: .; V gene: TRBV13; J gene: TRBJ2-4; CDR3 DNA: TGTGCCAGCAGCTTGCAGCGGGGGGTAGCCAAAAACATTCAGTACTTC; CDR3 protein: CASSLQRGVAKNIQYF
D gene: TRBD1; clone size: few; V gene: TRBV7-8; J gene: TRBJ1-2; CDR3 DNA: TGTGCCAGCAGCTTAAGGGGTCGACAGGGCGTTGGCTACACCTTC; CDR3 protein: CASSLRGRQGVGYTF
D gene: .; clone size: .; V gene: TRBV28; J gene: TRBJ2-1; CDR3 DNA: TGTGCCAGCAGTTTAGCCCGGTGGAGCTCCTACAATGAGCAGTTCTTC; CDR3 protein: CASSLARWSSYNEQFF
D gene: .; clone size: .; V gene: TRBV5-1; J gene: TRBJ2-2; CDR3 DNA: TGCGCCAGCAGCCGGAGGACCGGGGAGCTGTTTTTT; CDR3 protein: CASSRRTGELFF
D gene: TRBD2; clone size: .; V gene: TRBV29-1; J gene: TRBJ2-5; CDR3 DNA: TGCAGCGTTGTCGGACTAGCGGGAGAGTCGGGGACCCAGTACTTC; CDR3 protein: CSVVGLAGESGTQYF
D gene: TRBD1; clone size: .; V gene: TRBV6-4; J gene: TRBJ2-1; CDR3 DNA: TGTGCCAGCAAAGGGGGCGGGCCGGGCGTCTTCTTC; CDR3 protein: CASKGGGPGVFF
D gene: .; clone size: .; V gene: TRBV7-2; J gene: TRBJ2-5; CDR3 DNA: TGTGCCAGCAGCCTATACAGGGTGGGAGAGACCCAGTACTTC; CDR3 protein: CASSLYRVGETQYF
D gene: .; clone size: .; V gene: TRBV14; J gene: TRBJ1-1; CDR3 DNA: TGTGCCAGCAGCTCAATAGTGTCTGCTGAAGCTTTCTTT; CDR3 protein: CASSSIVSAEAFF
D gene: TRBD1; clone size: once; V gene: TRBV9; J gene: TRBJ1-2; CDR3 DNA: TGTGCCAGCAGCGTCCCCGGACAGGGCCATGGCTACACCTTC; CDR3 protein: CASSVPGQGHGYTF